The 17 T cell receptor beta chains given below trace back to one sample, sequenced in a study of shared clonotypes between healthy human individuals (dated by TCRdb to about 2020). The library relied on the immunoSEQ multiplex PCR assay. TCRdb stores this immuneACCESS table with in-frame sequences only. Part of the clones is absent; in the studies checked, under half of the shortfall reflects unresolved V genes, and no reason is known for the rest. The sample contains 2 million to 2.5 million clones, about 94% of them found a single time. Jointly, the top ten make up around 0.13% of the sample. The specimen sequenced was naive CD4+ T cells sorted from blood. Reading the label with the study, this specimen's cell subset or site is: CD45RA+ positively selected. These receptors were taken from a man aged 18 to 29 in good health.

The V gene is TRBV30, the J gene TRBJ2-1; D is uncertain. The CDR3 consists of 16 residues. V dropped 4 bases and J dropped 0 bases, with 16 bases sitting between them. CDR1 is GTSNPN, CDR2 SVGIG, per germline (reference sequence). This chain's CDR3 is CAWTVYTLSSYNEQFF. The CDR3 DNA sequence: TGTGCCTGGACAGTTTACACCCTCAGCTCCTACAATGAGCAGTTCTTC.

The CDR3 region is CASSLAVIVGGNQPQHF. The CDR3 nucleotides read TGTGCCAGCAGCTTGGCTGTGATTGTTGGGGGAAATCAGCCCCAGCATTTT. The chain is built from TRBV5-8 and TRBJ1-5; TRBD1 might be the D (5 bases). Germline V gene sequence: CDR1 SGHTS, CDR2 YDEGEE. V lost 0 bases to trimming and J lost 4 bases, with 17 bases between them. The CDR3 totals 17 residues.

This chain joins TRBV19 and TRBJ1-3; the D gene is possibly TRBD1 (5 bases). The germline V gene has CDR1 LNHDA and CDR2 SQIVND (reference sequence). CDR3 size: 13 residues. Trimming took 6 bases from V and 8 from J, leaving 14 bases between them. The CDR3: CASRSQGRDTIYF. The CDR3, as DNA: TGTGCCAGTAGATCCCAGGGCCGCGACACCATATATTTT.

Comment on this clone: The same CDR3 also results from other DNA sequences found in this sample. This chain's CDR3 is CASSQGGDTEAFF. The CDR3 nucleotides are TGTGCCAGCTCACAGGGGGGGGACACTGAAGCTTTCTTT. The chain joins TRBV18 to TRBJ1-1; maybe TRBD1 (6 bases). V was clipped by 4 bases and J by 3 bases, with 9 bases between them. CDR1 is KGHSH and CDR2 is LQKENI in the germline V gene. There are 13 residues in the CDR3.

V and J are TRBV19 and TRBJ2-7; TRBD1 matches at 10 bases. After removal of 1 base from V and 3 bases from J, the junction contained 6 bases not matched to a gene. Germline V gene data show CDR1 as LNHDA and CDR2 as SQIVND (reference sequence). This CDR3 is 16 amino acids long. This CDR3 reads CASSIARDRGGYEQYF. The CDR3 DNA follows: TGTGCCAGTAGTATAGCACGGGACAGGGGAGGCTACGAGCAGTACTTC.

The rearrangement joins TRBV29-1 to TRBJ2-7; 12 positions match TRBD2. This CDR3 has 14 amino acids. Losses at the gene ends were 5 bases for V and 3 bases for J; bases not matched to a gene: 5. The germline gives CDR1 SQVTM, CDR2 ANQGSEA. In DNA, the CDR3 is TGCAGCGTTCGGACTAGCGGGGCATACTACGAGCAGTACTTC. It yields the protein CSVRTSGAYYEQYF.

This clone appeared once. The chain carries TRBV2 and TRBJ2-7; D possibly corresponds to TRBD2 (6 bases). This CDR3 comprises 13 residues. V was clipped by 11 bases and J by 4 bases, with 18 bases between them. CDR1 and CDR2 (germline): SNHLY, FYNNEI. The CDR3 nucleotides are TGTGCCGGCGGGACCCGTCTTTTGTACGAGCAGTACTTC. Amino acid sequence: CAGGTRLLYEQYF.

The chain couples TRBV2 to TRBJ2-7; possible D gene TRBD1, 5 bases. The V and J ends lost 1 base and 3 bases respectively, with 13 bases between them. CDR1 and CDR2 from the germline V gene are SNHLY and FYNNEI. The CDR3 sequence is 15 residues long. CDR3 sequence (DNA): TGTGCCAGCAGTGAAGGACAGTCCCTTAGCTACGAGCAGTACTTC. Translated: CASSEGQSLSYEQYF.

The sample holds one count of this clone. The chain is built from TRBV29-1 and TRBJ2-1, with no clear D. The V gene's germline CDR1 is SQVTM and CDR2 ANQGSEA. The CDR3 consists of 13 residues. V was trimmed by 6 bases and J by 7 bases, leaving 16 bases between them. The CDR3 reads CSVQGLDGNEQFF. The DNA of the CDR3 is TGCAGCGTCCAAGGGCTAGATGGGAATGAGCAGTTCTTC.

This chain connects TRBV4-1 to TRBJ1-2, with D perhaps matching TRBD1 (5 bases). V dropped 3 bases and J dropped 7 bases, with 18 bases sitting between them. Germline V gene sequence: CDR1 MGHRA, CDR2 YSYEKL. The CDR3 length is 15 residues. The CDR3 sequence is CASSHDKVGESGYTF. CDR3 DNA sequence: TGCGCCAGCAGCCATGATAAAGTGGGGGAGAGTGGCTACACCTTC.

This clone appeared once. The chain carries TRBV6-1 and TRBJ1-1, with D unresolved. The CDR3 runs to 11 residues. V was clipped by 5 bases and J by 7 bases, with 8 bases between them. Germline V gene lookup returns CDR1 MNHNS and CDR2 SASEGT. The CDR3 nucleotides read TGTGCCAGCAGTTATAAGGGTGAAGCTTTCTTT. This sequence encodes CASSYKGEAFF.

CDR3 region: CASRPTGGVNGYTF. CDR3 nucleotide sequence: TGTGCCAGCAGGCCGACAGGGGGCGTGAATGGCTACACCTTC. The genes are TRBV6-1 and TRBJ1-2; TRBD1 agrees at 10 bases. Trimming took 6 bases from V and 6 from J; bases not matched to a gene: 7. The CDR3 sequence is 14 residues long. Germline CDR1 and CDR2: MNHNS and SASEGT.

This chain uses TRBV10-1 with TRBJ1-2; no reliable D call. V was cut by 9 bases and J by 7 bases, with 39 bases left in between. Germline V lookup: CDR1 WNHNN, CDR2 SYGVQD (reference sequence). This CDR3 has 20 amino acids. CDR3 DNA: TGCGCCAGAGGCCTGCCCGACACGGCCCGACACATTAACTATGCGGGTGGCTACACCTTC. It encodes CARGLPDTARHINYAGGYTF.

The chain has TRBV2 and TRBJ1-1; 8 bases map to TRBD1. V lost 6 bases to trimming and J lost 7 bases; unmatched junction nucleotides: 10. CDR1 and CDR2 (germline): SNHLY, FYNNEI. The length of the CDR3 is 14 residues. The DNA of the CDR3 is TGTGCCAGCAGATTGACAGGGGTCCCGATTGAAGCTTTCTTT. It yields the protein CASRLTGVPIEAFF.

This clone has just one count. This chain joins TRBV10-1 and TRBJ2-2; no reliable D call. CDR3 length equals 13 residues. CDR1 is WNHNN and CDR2 is SYGVQD in the germline V gene (reference sequence). The V end was cut by 4 bases, the J end by 2 bases, with 5 bases between. CDR3 nucleotides: TGCGCCAGCAGTGTAGCTAACACCGGGGAGCTGTTTTTT. This encodes CASSVANTGELFF.

The V and J genes are TRBV15 and TRBJ2-2; 7 positions agree with TRBD2. Germline V gives CDR1 LNHNV, CDR2 YYDKDF (reference sequence). Losses at the gene ends were 0 bases for V and 2 bases for J; bases not matched to a gene: 3. This CDR3 has 16 amino acids. The CDR3 is CATSRDPSGNTGELFF. DNA for the CDR3: TGTGCCACCAGCAGAGATCCTAGCGGCAACACCGGGGAGCTGTTTTTT. Filled out from reference TRBV15 and TRBJ2-2, the complete variable domain reads DAMVIQNPRYQVTQFGKPVTLSCSQTLNHNVMYWYQQKSSQAPKLLFHYYDKDFNNEADTPDNFQSRRPNTSFCFLDIRSPGLGDTAMYLCATSRDPSGNTGELFFGEGSRLTVL.

The V gene is TRBV18, the J gene TRBJ1-1; possibly TRBD1 for D (6 bases). Trimming left V 11 bases short and J 6 bases short, with 22 bases between. CDR3 size: 14 residues. The germline V gene encodes CDR1 KGHSH and CDR2 LQKENI. CDR3 coding DNA: TGTGCCTCGGGGGCCTATCAAGACAGCGCTGAAGCTTTCTTT. Protein: CASGAYQDSAEAFF.